Listed below are T cell receptor beta chains from one sample, sequenced in a study of T cells in Graves' hyperthyroidism and ophthalmopathy. Using its own MiXCR run on the multiplex PCR reads, TCRdb lists one record per CDR3 protein. The sample has more than 500,000 distinct CDR3 sequences, under 20% seen once. Sample: blood. The receptors were sampled from a woman under 40 with Graves' hyperthyroidism. CDR3s include the opening cysteine and the closing phenylalanine or tryptophan. The order of the fields is clone size, D gene, J gene, V gene, CDR3 DNA, CDR3 protein. A D gene is named only where the DNA matches it firmly. Rows may omit the clone size; those that give it use once, few, many or a size class.

many	TRBD2	TRBJ2-1	TRBV20-1	TGCAGTGCTTTTGGGCTAGCGGGGGACAATGAGCAGTTCTTC	CSAFGLAGDNEQFF
many	NA	TRBJ2-7	TRBV7-2	TGTGCCAGCAGCATAGGACCTATGGGCGAGCAGTACTTC	CASSIGPMGEQYF
many	NA	TRBJ1-1	TRBV6-2/TRBV6-3	TGTGCCAGCAGTAAGAACCTTTTCGGCCGTTACACTGAAGCTTTCTTT	CASSKNLFGRYTEAFF
many	NA	TRBJ2-7	TRBV29-1	TGCAGCGTTGGGACACCCAGCTCCTACGAGCAGTACTTC	CSVGTPSSYEQYF
many	NA	TRBJ2-4	TRBV11-2	TGTGCCAGCAGCTTAGGAACAGGGTGGGACATTCAGTACTTC	CASSLGTGWDIQYF
many	TRBD2	TRBJ2-1	TRBV12-3/TRBV12-4	TGTGCCAGCAGTTCGTGGTTAGCGGGAGGTCCAGGCTCCTACAATGAGCAGTTCTTC	CASSSWLAGGPGSYNEQFF
many	NA	TRBJ2-5	TRBV7-2	TGTGCCAGCAGCTTTTCCAGAAACAAAGAGACCCAGTACTTC	CASSFSRNKETQYF
many	TRBD1	TRBJ1-1	TRBV30	TGTGCCTGGAGCCAGCCCCGGACAGGAGGCTATTATGAAGCTTTCTTT	CAWSQPRTGGYYEAFF
NA	NA	TRBJ1-1	TRBV7-8	TGTGCCAGCAGCTTAGTAGAGGGCTCGGCTGAAGCTTTCTTT	CASSLVEGSAEAFF
NA	NA	TRBJ2-1	TRBV20-1	TGCAGTGCTAGTCGCCTTCGGGGGACACCTTACAATGAGCAGTTCTTC	CSASRLRGTPYNEQFF
few	NA	TRBJ2-5	TRBV6-1	TGTGCCAGCAGACCACGACACCTGAGGGAGACCCAGTACTTC	CASRPRHLRETQYF
many	TRBD2	TRBJ2-1	TRBV30	TGTGCCTTCCTAGCGGGAGGGGGGAATGAGCAGTTCTTC	CAFLAGGGNEQFF
many	TRBD2	TRBJ2-3	TRBV2	TGTGCCAGCATTCTAGCGGGAGTCGCAGATACGCAGTATTTT	CASILAGVADTQYF
many	TRBD1	TRBJ2-5	TRBV29-1	TGCAGCGCCCCGGGACAGGGCCTTGCGACCCAGTACTTC	CSAPGQGLATQYF
NA	NA	TRBJ2-2	TRBV28	TGTGCCAGCCGCCCTCCTAGCATCGGGGAGCTGTTTTTT	CASRPPSIGELFF
NA	NA	TRBJ2-2	TRBV11-2	TGTGCCAGCAAATACGAGGGCTTCACCGGGGAGCTGTTTTTT	CASKYEGFTGELFF
NA	TRBD1	TRBJ1-1	TRBV18	TGTGCCAGCTCAGGGAGACAGGGGGCTTCGAGCACTGAAGCTTTCTTT	CASSGRQGASSTEAFF
few	TRBD1	TRBJ1-1	TRBV2	TGTGCCAGCAGTGTTGAGGGGGCTTGGAACACTGAAGCTTTCTTT	CASSVEGAWNTEAFF
few	NA	TRBJ1-2	TRBV29-1	TGCAGCGTTGAAGAGACGGGTGACTATGGCTACACCTTC	CSVEETGDYGYTF
many	NA	TRBJ2-5	TRBV20-1	TGCAGTGCTGTTACGACGGGAAGGGAGACCCAGTACTTC	CSAVTTGRETQYF
many	NA	TRBJ2-1	TRBV7-9	TGTGCCAGCAAAGCGGTAGCATCTTACAATGAGCAGTTCTTC	CASKAVASYNEQFF
many	TRBD2	TRBJ2-7	TRBV27	TGTGCCAGCAGTTCACCGGGACTAGGCCTCTACGAGCAGTACTTC	CASSSPGLGLYEQYF
many	NA	TRBJ2-3	TRBV2	TGTGCCAGCAGTGAGAACCTAAACACAGATACGCAGTATTTT	CASSENLNTDTQYF
many	NA	TRBJ2-5	TRBV7-9	TGTGCCAGCAGCTTCCGGGCTAGATCCGAGACCCAGTACTTC	CASSFRARSETQYF
few	NA	TRBJ1-2	TRBV6-2/TRBV6-3	TGTGCCAGCATCGACTCGTCGCAGGGGGGCTACACCTTC	CASIDSSQGGYTF
few	TRBD1	TRBJ2-3	TRBV29-1	TGCAGCGTTCCCGCCGGGACAGGGACAATGACGCAGTATTTT	CSVPAGTGTMTQYF
many	NA	TRBJ1-5	TRBV27	TGTGCCAGCAGTCCCACGGGTCAGCCCCAGCATTTT	CASSPTGQPQHF
many	NA	TRBJ2-1	TRBV20-1	TGCAGTGCTAGAAGCCCTTACAATGAGCAGTTCTTC	CSARSPYNEQFF